A single sample is the source of the 18 T cell receptor beta chains below, sequenced in a study of identical twins. TCRdb independently ran MiXCR on the 5' RACE reads; one entry per CDR3 protein. The sample shows 700,000 or so distinct CDR3 sequences, less than 10% of them seen only once. This same sample was also part of a study on yellow fever vaccine responses in identical twins.

Source material: PBMCs. The receptors were gathered from a woman between 18 and 29 years old in good health.

This clonotype was recorded at least ten times. The chain is built from TRBV6-2 or TRBV6-3 and TRBJ2-7, with 9 bases identical to TRBD1. The CDR3 runs 14 residues. Germline values: CDR1 MNHEY, CDR2 SVGEGT. J gave up 3 bases and V 7 bases, and 7 bases lay outside the gene matches. CDR3 residues: CASNQGQGVYEQYF. CDR3 coding DNA: TGTGCCAGCAATCAGGGACAGGGAGTCTACGAGCAGTACTTC.

The chain couples TRBV20-1 to TRBJ2-1, with D perhaps matching TRBD2 (5 bases). The V and J ends lost 5 bases and 0 bases respectively, with 14 bases between them. The CDR3 runs to 15 residues. CDR1 DFQATT and CDR2 SNEGSKA come from the germline V gene (reference sequence). CDR3 sequence reads: CSAPAVMSSYNEQFF. CDR3 coding DNA: TGCAGTGCTCCAGCGGTCATGAGCTCCTACAATGAGCAGTTCTTC.

V usage is TRBV20-1 and J usage is TRBJ2-3; D perhaps matches TRBD1 (5 bases). V gave up 5 bases and J gave up 0 bases, with 12 bases separating them. Germline CDR1 and CDR2: DFQATT and SNEGSKA (reference sequence). The CDR3 runs 14 residues. CDR3 in DNA: TGCAGTGCTCCCCAGGGAAGCAGCACAGATACGCAGTATTTT. Translation: CSAPQGSSTDTQYF.

This clonotype has ten or more counts. This sequence joins TRBV4-2 and TRBJ2-2; D unresolved. Germline assignment: CDR1 LGHNA and CDR2 YNFKEQ. The CDR3 consists of 13 residues. The V end was cut by 7 bases, the J end by 6 bases, with 12 bases between. The CDR3, as DNA: TGTGCCAGCAACCTCTTAGGTTCCGGGGAGCTGTTTTTT. It translates to CASNLLGSGELFF.

This clonotype came up a few times. The genes are TRBV20-1 and TRBJ2-3, with 9 nucleotides matching TRBD1. This CDR3 spans 14 amino acids. With 6 bases clipped from V and 9 bases from J, the junction kept 13 bases outside the gene matches. Germline loops: CDR1 DFQATT, CDR2 SNEGSKA (reference sequence). The CDR3 DNA reads as TGCAGTGCCCCTCAGACAGGGGGAAGCCCCACGCAGTATTTT. This translates into CSAPQTGGSPTQYF.

The chain has TRBV20-1 and TRBJ2-1, with a possible D match to TRBD2 (7 bases). This CDR3 contains 12 residues. The V end was cut by 4 bases, the J end by 9 bases, with 13 bases between. Per the germline V gene, CDR1 is DFQATT and CDR2 is SNEGSKA (reference sequence). CDR3 loop: CSAKGGGVEQFF. As DNA, the CDR3 is TGCAGTGCTAAGGGGGGAGGGGTTGAGCAGTTCTTC.

The table lists this clonotype with a few counts. The V and J genes are TRBV19 and TRBJ2-7; no firm D call. The CDR3 sequence is 17 residues long. CDR1 LNHDA and CDR2 SQIVND come from the germline V gene (reference sequence). Trimming removed 0 bases at V and 7 bases at J, with 22 bases between. The CDR3 protein is CASSIDPWTDAAREQYF. The CDR3 region has the DNA TGTGCCAGTAGTATAGATCCTTGGACCGACGCCGCAAGGGAGCAGTACTTC.

This clonotype was recorded a few times. J is TRBJ1-5 and V is TRBV5-1, with D possibly matching TRBD1 (5 bases). V gave up 0 bases and J gave up 3 bases, with 13 bases separating them. The CDR3 covers 16 residues. Per the germline V gene, CDR1 is SGHRS and CDR2 is YFSETQ. This CDR3 is CASSLAGQDTNQPQHF. CDR3 sequence (DNA): TGCGCCAGCAGCTTGGCCGGGCAGGACACCAATCAGCCCCAGCATTTT.

With regard to this clonotype: It may be a read error: a sequence one base away is much more abundant. The chain has TRBV11-2 and TRBJ1-2; 9 bases align to TRBD1. In germline, CDR1 is SGHAT, CDR2 FQNNGV. The CDR3 loop spans 13 amino acids. Trimming cost V 3 bases and J 7 bases; bases outside gene matches: 3. The CDR3 bases are TGTGCCAGCAGCTTTACAGGGGGCGGTGGCTACACCTTC. This codes for CASSFTGGGGYTF.

This clonotype showed up just a few times. The chain is built from TRBV5-4 and TRBJ2-3; 7 bases map to TRBD1. Germline assignment: CDR1 SGHNT and CDR2 YYREEE (reference sequence). The CDR3 extends over 15 amino acids. V dropped 5 bases and J dropped 2; count of bases not matched to a gene: 8. The CDR3 loop is CASRISTGPTDTQYF. The CDR3 DNA follows: TGTGCCAGCAGAATCTCGACAGGGCCCACAGATACGCAGTATTTT.

The table lists this clonotype with many counts. The gene calls are TRBV20-1 and TRBJ2-7; TRBD2 aligns across 10 bases. Per the germline V gene, CDR1 is DFQATT and CDR2 is SNEGSKA (reference sequence). The J segment lost 7 bases and the V segment lost 1 base, leaving 10 bases of the junction unmatched. This CDR3 is built from 15 residues. In nucleotides, the CDR3 is TGCAGTGCTAGAGCCGCGGGGGTAGCGGGAGGTGAGCAGTACTTC. Protein product: CSARAAGVAGGEQYF.

This clonotype was counted a few times. V usage is TRBV4-3 and J usage is TRBJ2-3; D perhaps matches TRBD1 (6 bases). The CDR3 totals 18 residues. Germline CDR1 LGHNA, CDR2 YSLEER. Trimming removed 0 bases at V and 2 bases at J, with 18 bases between. The CDR3: CASSQEIVGNRATDTQYF. CDR3 sequence (DNA): TGCGCCAGCAGCCAAGAGATAGTGGGTAACAGGGCCACAGATACGCAGTATTTT.

V usage is TRBV28 and J usage is TRBJ2-7, with unresolved D. CDR1 and CDR2 from the germline V gene are MDHEN and SYDVKM. CDR3 length: 12 amino acids. V lost 3 bases and J 2 bases, leaving 5 bases between the germline ends. DNA for the CDR3: TGTGCCAGCAGTTTTTTCCCCTACGAGCAGTACTTC. Protein product: CASSFFPYEQYF.

This clonotype was observed a few times. The chain joins TRBV27 to TRBJ2-7, with D unclear. Trimming left V 3 bases short and J 2 bases short, with 8 bases between. This CDR3 spans 13 amino acids. Germline V gene data show CDR1 as MNHEY and CDR2 as SMNVEV (reference sequence). CDR3 loop: CASSLLDTYEQYF. The CDR3 DNA follows: TGTGCCAGCAGTTTGCTAGACACCTACGAGCAGTACTTC.

This clonotype has just a few counts. The rearrangement uses TRBV28 and TRBJ2-7; 7 nucleotides align to TRBD2. This CDR3 is built from 15 residues. V shed 7 bases and J 5 bases; nucleotides not matched to a gene: 14. Looked up from germline, CDR1 is MDHEN and CDR2 is SYDVKM. CDR3 DNA sequence: TGTGCCAGCATCGGGGATGGGGCGGGAGCCCACGAGCAGTACTTC. Residues: CASIGDGAGAHEQYF.

V is TRBV9 and J is TRBJ1-1, with 7 bases lining up with TRBD1. This CDR3 is 16 amino acids long. The junction had 6 bases not matched to a gene; V was cut back by 0 bases and J by 1 base. Germline V gene sequence: CDR1 SGDLS, CDR2 YYNGEE. For the CDR3, the DNA is TGTGCCAGCAGCGTAGTAAGGACAGGCTCGAACACTGAAGCTTTCTTT. Translating gives CASSVVRTGSNTEAFF.

The chain uses TRBV30 and TRBJ2-1, with D perhaps TRBD2 (6 bases). Trimming took off 0 bases at V and 4 bases at J, with 13 bases between the two ends. CDR3 length: 15 residues. CDR1 GTSNPN and CDR2 SVGIG come from the germline V gene (reference sequence). The DNA of the CDR3 is TGTGCCTGGAGTGTAATCGGGAGAGATTACAATGAGCAGTTCTTC. It yields the protein CAWSVIGRDYNEQFF.

This clonotype appeared a few times. The CDR3: CASTLDSRGTDTQYF. Written as DNA, the CDR3 is TGCGCCAGCACCCTCGACAGCCGGGGCACAGATACGCAGTATTTT. The chain carries TRBV4-3 and TRBJ2-3; the D gene is possibly TRBD1 (5 bases). The ends were cut back, 7 bases at V and 1 base at J, with 15 bases in the middle. Germline CDR1 LGHNA, CDR2 YSLEER. The CDR3 consists of 15 residues.